Listed here are 29 T cell receptor beta chains from one sample, sequenced in a study of response to subunit inactivated influenza vaccine. TCRdb passed the RT-PCR reads through MiXCR, listing each CDR3 protein once. The sample consists of about 570,000 distinct CDR3 sequences, roughly 12% of them appearing once. This same sample was also taken into another study, of T cells expressing NK-cell markers. That paper adds: What made the TCR beta cDNA was 5'RACE template switching with UMIs.

The source material was PBMCs from blood, sampled on the day of vaccination. Source of these receptors: a man aged 45 to 65 who received an inactivated influenza vaccine.

The chain employs TRBV5-1 and TRBJ2-1; 7 bases match TRBD1. Germline loops: CDR1 SGHRS, CDR2 YFSETQ. With 4 bases clipped from V and 2 bases from J, the junction kept 0 bases outside the gene matches. This CDR3 contains 13 residues. CDR3 residues: CASSQGAYNEQFF. Written as DNA, the CDR3 is TGCGCCAGCAGCCAGGGGGCCTACAATGAGCAGTTCTTC.

This clonotype was counted a few times. This chain joins TRBV7-9 and TRBJ1-2; 10 bases agree with TRBD1. Germline CDR1 is SEHNR and CDR2 is FQNEAQ (reference sequence). V lost 5 bases and J lost 8; bases outside the gene matches: 8. The CDR3 sequence is 14 residues long. CDR3 in amino acids: CASSPRQGAEGYTF. In DNA form, the CDR3 reads TGTGCCAGCAGCCCTCGACAGGGGGCTGAGGGCTACACCTTC.

Only a few counts were recorded for this clonotype. As DNA, the CDR3 is TGTGCCAGCAAGGGGGCCATGAACACTGAAGCTTTCTTT. This gives the protein CASKGAMNTEAFF. The V call is TRBV7-9, the J call TRBJ1-1; TRBD1 matches at 7 bases. The trim removed 7 bases at V and 0 bases at J, leaving 2 bases unmatched. Germline V gives CDR1 SEHNR, CDR2 FQNEAQ (reference sequence). There are 13 residues in the CDR3.

This clonotype has just a few counts. The chain employs TRBV5-1 and TRBJ2-7; 9 positions match TRBD1. CDR3 size: 15 residues. The V gene's germline CDR1 is SGHRS and CDR2 YFSETQ. V shed 1 base, J shed 2 bases, and the junction held 4 bases outside the gene matches. The CDR3 DNA is TGCGCCAGCAGCTTGACCCGACAGGGGGCCTACGAGCAGTACTTC. It is translated as CASSLTRQGAYEQYF.

This clonotype was seen more than once but under ten times. This chain uses TRBV5-1 with TRBJ2-7; D gene ambiguous. Germline loops: CDR1 SGHRS, CDR2 YFSETQ. Between the trimmed V and J ends, which lost 2 bases and 6 bases, there was a span of 12 bases. The CDR3 is 13 amino acids. The chain's CDR3 is CASSFNLWAEQYF. Written as DNA, the CDR3 is TGCGCCAGCAGCTTCAACCTTTGGGCCGAGCAGTACTTC.

The sample holds many counts of this clonotype. CDR3 residues: CASSLGNSPLHF. CDR3 nucleotide sequence: TGTGCCAGCAGTTTGGGAAATTCACCCCTCCACTTT. The chain couples TRBV12-3 or TRBV12-4 to TRBJ1-6; D unresolved. The CDR3 length is 12 residues. The ends were cut back, 3 bases at V and 7 bases at J, with 4 bases in the middle.

This sequence joins TRBV7-2 and TRBJ1-6; 9 bases map to TRBD1. This CDR3 spans 15 amino acids. The junction had 5 bases not matched to a gene; V was cut back by 5 bases and J by 6 bases. The germline V gene has CDR1 SGHTA and CDR2 FQGNSA. Written as DNA, the CDR3 is TGTGCCAGCAGCCTGCGGACAGGGGCTAATTCACCCCTCCACTTT. Its translation: CASSLRTGANSPLHF.

J is TRBJ2-2 and V is TRBV5-5; TRBD2 is a possible D gene (6 bases). With 0 bases removed from V and 4 bases from J, the gap between germline ends came to 16 bases. Germline V gene sequence: CDR1 SGHKS, CDR2 YYEKEE (reference sequence). The CDR3 length is 17 residues. The CDR3 sequence is CASSLVGSGSGTGELFF. Written as DNA, the CDR3 is TGTGCCAGCAGCTTGGTCGGGTCCGGGAGCGGCACCGGGGAGCTGTTTTTT.

In this sample, this clonotype turned up many times. This chain connects TRBV12-3 or TRBV12-4 to TRBJ2-2, with D unresolved. The CDR3 spans 14 residues. With 6 bases removed from V and 1 base from J, the gap between germline ends came to 9 bases. The CDR3: CASSLKGNTGELFF. Written as DNA, the CDR3 is TGTGCCAGCAGCTTAAAGGGGAACACCGGGGAGCTGTTTTTT.

The chain is built from TRBV6-6 and TRBJ2-7; D ambiguous. There are 11 residues in the CDR3. V shed 0 bases and J shed 5 bases, with 2 bases lying between them. Germline CDR1 MNHNY, CDR2 SVGAGI (reference sequence). The CDR3 DNA is TGTGCCAGCAGTTACTCGGACGAGCAGTACTTC. Its translation: CASSYSDEQYF.

The V gene is TRBV20-1, the J gene TRBJ2-2; D remains ambiguous. The length of the CDR3 is 12 residues. Germline-derived CDR1 and CDR2 are DFQATT and SNEGSKA (reference sequence). The V gene lost 1 base and the J gene lost 4 bases, with 4 bases spanning the gap. The CDR3 nucleotides are TGCAGTGCTAGAGGAATCACCGGGGAGCTGTTTTTT. It specifies CSARGITGELFF.

This clonotype was counted a few times. The gene calls are TRBV7-2 and TRBJ2-7; D remains ambiguous. The ends were cut back, 2 bases at V and 5 bases at J, with 4 bases in the middle. The CDR3 runs to 11 residues. CDR1 is SGHTA and CDR2 is FQGNSA in the germline V gene. CDR3 sequence: CASSLKHEQYF. The CDR3, as DNA: TGTGCCAGCAGCTTAAAGCACGAGCAGTACTTC.

This clonotype was seen a few times. The chain joins TRBV5-1 to TRBJ2-2; 14 positions match TRBD2. Germline lookup yields CDR1 SGHRS and CDR2 YFSETQ. V shed 3 bases, J shed 6 bases, and the junction held 10 bases outside the gene matches. The CDR3 has 18 amino acids. CDR3 sequence reads: CASSWETSGRAGSGELFF. CDR3 nucleotide sequence: TGCGCCAGCAGCTGGGAGACTAGCGGGAGGGCCGGATCCGGGGAGCTGTTTTTT.

The sample holds many counts of this clonotype. V usage is TRBV30 and J usage is TRBJ2-3; D ambiguous. This CDR3 is 16 amino acids long. Germline assignment: CDR1 GTSNPN and CDR2 SVGIG (reference sequence). The ends were cut back, 2 bases at V and 4 bases at J, with 19 bases in the middle. The CDR3 spells CAWSLGYPGTADTQYF. Written as DNA, the CDR3 is TGTGCCTGGAGTTTGGGATACCCCGGAACCGCAGATACGCAGTATTTT.

The chain employs TRBV27 and TRBJ2-3; TRBD2 agrees at 14 bases. With 6 bases clipped from V and 4 bases from J, the junction kept 6 bases outside the gene matches. CDR3 length: 16 amino acids. Germline V gene data show CDR1 as MNHEY and CDR2 as SMNVEV (reference sequence). The CDR3 sequence is CASRGLAGATPDTQYF. The CDR3 bases are TGTGCCAGCAGGGGACTAGCGGGGGCCACGCCAGATACGCAGTATTTT.

V is TRBV3-1 and J is TRBJ1-5; 7 bases align to TRBD1. CDR3 length equals 13 residues. V lost 3 bases, J lost 9 bases, and 5 bases stayed unmatched. Germline V gives CDR1 LGHDT, CDR2 YNNKEL (reference sequence). The CDR3 is CASSHRQGGPQHF. The CDR3 DNA sequence: TGTGCCAGCAGCCATAGACAGGGCGGGCCCCAGCATTTT.

V gene TRBV20-1 combines with J gene TRBJ2-1; 8 bases are shared with TRBD1. Germline V CDR1 and CDR2: DFQATT, SNEGSKA (reference sequence). V lost 0 bases to trimming and J lost 0 bases; unmatched junction nucleotides: 4. The length of the CDR3 is 16 residues. CDR3 loop: CSARDTGQGSYNEQFF. The DNA for the CDR3 is TGCAGTGCTAGAGATACCGGACAGGGCTCCTACAATGAGCAGTTCTTC.

This clonotype appeared many times. The CDR3 coding sequence is TGCGCCAGCAGCTTGGGATTGCGGGACAGGGAATCTGGGGCCAACGTCCTGACTTTC. Protein: CASSLGLRDRESGANVLTF. The chain employs TRBV5-1 and TRBJ2-6, with 9 bases matching TRBD1. This CDR3 comprises 19 residues. The V gene's germline CDR1 is SGHRS and CDR2 YFSETQ. The J segment lost 1 base and the V segment lost 0 bases, leaving 8 bases of the junction unmatched. The whole variable domain, remainder taken from reference TRBV5-1 and TRBJ2-6, is KAGVTQTPRYLIKTRGQQVTLSCSPISGHRSVSWYQQTPGQGLQFLFEYFSETQRNKGNFPGRFSGRQFSNSRSEMNVSTLELGDSALYLCASSLGLRDRESGANVLTFGAGSRLTVL.

This clonotype was seen repeatedly, ten times or more. V is TRBV12-3 or TRBV12-4 and J is TRBJ1-1; tentatively, D is TRBD1 (5 bases). The CDR3 is 12 residues long. The ends were cut back, 7 bases at V and 8 bases at J, with 14 bases in the middle. CDR3 sequence reads: CASTLGTPEAFF. The CDR3 region has the DNA TGTGCCAGCACCCTCGGGACTCCCGAAGCTTTCTTT.

This clonotype came up a few times. The chain has TRBV7-2 and TRBJ2-7; 11 bases fit TRBD2. This CDR3 has 15 amino acids. The V and J ends lost 3 bases and 3 bases, in that order; junction bases with no gene match: 4. CDR1 is SGHTA, CDR2 FQGNSA, per germline. DNA of the CDR3: TGTGCCAGCAGCTTTAGCGGGAGGGCGGTCTACGAGCAGTACTTC. Encoded protein: CASSFSGRAVYEQYF.

The chain combines TRBV20-1 with TRBJ1-5; D is unclear. V gave up 6 bases and J gave up 7 bases, with 16 bases separating them. The CDR3 length is 13 residues. Germline CDR1 and CDR2: DFQATT and SNEGSKA (reference sequence). The CDR3 spells CSAGDLPGQPQHF. In DNA, the CDR3 is TGCAGTGCCGGAGACCTACCGGGGCAGCCCCAGCATTTT.

This clonotype was detected only a few times. The V gene is TRBV28, the J gene TRBJ1-2; D remains unclear. Germline loops: CDR1 MDHEN, CDR2 SYDVKM. Between the trimmed V and J ends, which lost 5 bases and 5 bases, there was a span of 6 bases. This CDR3 spans 11 amino acids. The CDR3 bases are TGTGCCAGCAGTCGATTTTATGGCTACACCTTC. It specifies CASSRFYGYTF.

The chain carries TRBV6-2 or TRBV6-3 and TRBJ2-2; D call uncertain. This CDR3 region has 16 residues. V gave up 6 bases and J gave up 3 bases, with 17 bases separating them. The V gene's germline CDR1 is MNHEY and CDR2 SVGEGT. The CDR3 loop reads CASRFSGGRYTGELFF. CDR3 in DNA: TGTGCCAGCAGATTCTCAGGCGGTCGGTACACCGGGGAGCTGTTTTTT.

This sequence joins TRBV30 and TRBJ2-6, with D tentatively TRBD1 (6 bases). V dropped 6 bases and J dropped 1 base, with 13 bases sitting between them. CDR1 is GTSNPN and CDR2 is SVGIG in the germline V gene (reference sequence). The CDR3 runs 15 residues. The CDR3 sequence is CACRGSPSGANVLTF. The CDR3 DNA reads as TGTGCCTGCAGGGGATCCCCATCTGGGGCCAACGTCCTGACTTTC. The entire variable domain, with the rest obtained from reference TRBV30 and TRBJ2-6, is as follows: SQTIHQWPATLVQPVGSPLSLECTVEGTSNPNLYWYRQAAGRGLQLLFYSVGIGQISSEVPQNLSASRPQDRQFILSSKKLLLSDSGFYLCACRGSPSGANVLTFGAGSRLTVL.

Remarks on this clonotype: One end of the junction varies from germline; a read error may be responsible. The V and J genes are TRBV5-1 and TRBJ2-2; 8 bases are a match to TRBD1. This CDR3 region has 15 residues. Germline V gene sequence: CDR1 SGHRS, CDR2 YFSETQ. CDR3 nucleotides: TGCGCCAGCAGCCACGGACAGGGTGGCACCGGGGAGCTGGTTTTT. Translation: CASSHGQGGTGELVF. Variable domain in full (rest from reference TRBV5-1 and TRBJ2-2): KAGVTQTPRYLIKTRGQQVTLSCSPISGHRSVSWYQQTPGQGLQFLFEYFSETQRNKGNFPGRFSGRQFSNSRSEMNVSTLELGDSALYLCASSHGQGGTGELVFGEGSRLTVL.

This clonotype was counted a few times. This chain joins TRBV12-3 or TRBV12-4 and TRBJ1-1; 11 bases agree with TRBD1. The CDR3 loop spans 14 amino acids. Trimming took 6 bases from V and 4 from J; bases not matched to a gene: 4. CDR3 in DNA: TGTGCCAGCAGCAAGGGACAGGGGGTCACTGAAGCTTTCTTT. Amino acids: CASSKGQGVTEAFF.

The chain has TRBV11-1 and TRBJ1-2; 10 bases match TRBD1. Trimming cost V 3 bases and J 0 bases; bases outside gene matches: 10. Germline V gives CDR1 SGHAT, CDR2 FQDESV (reference sequence). CDR3 size: 18 residues. CDR3 protein: CASSLGQGTTLANYGYTF. CDR3 sequence (DNA): TGTGCCAGCAGCTTGGGACAGGGGACGACTCTAGCTAACTATGGCTACACCTTC.

The chain recombines TRBV6-5 with TRBJ1-3; D ambiguous. Germline loops: CDR1 MNHEY, CDR2 SVGAGI. The V gene lost 2 bases and the J gene lost 0 bases, with 8 bases spanning the gap. The CDR3 runs 15 residues. CDR3 DNA sequence: TGTGCCAGCAGTTACGGACGAAACTCTGGAAACACCATATATTTT. The encoded protein is CASSYGRNSGNTIYF.

The chain employs TRBV5-1 and TRBJ2-2; the D is unclear. Trimming left V 2 bases short and J 2 bases short, with 10 bases between. The CDR3 covers 15 residues. Germline V gene lookup returns CDR1 SGHRS and CDR2 YFSETQ. The CDR3 DNA reads as TGCGCCAGCAGCTTCGTGGCAGCCAACACCGGGGAGCTGTTTTTT. Its translation is CASSFVAANTGELFF.